This TCR beta chain was sequenced for a study of T cell responses to AZD1222 COVID-19 vaccine. In germline, CDR1 is LNHDA, CDR2 SQIVND (reference sequence). The CDR3 covers 14 residues. The germline V and J ends were trimmed by 5 bases and 3 bases, with 14 bases remaining between them. The method was immunoSEQ multiplex PCR; TCRdb's version includes in-frame clones alone and lacks a portion of them. The table shows about 77,000 clones, with approximately 92% occurring only once. Pooled in the analysis were second doses at about 4 or about 12 weeks. This receptor was identified in an adult who received the AZD1222 COVID-19 vaccine. The source material was peripheral blood, sampled 28 days after the second AZD1222 dose. The chain has TRBV19 and TRBJ2-7; no reliable D call. CDR3 DNA sequence: TGTGCCAGTAGTGCCGGACGGACGCACTACGAGCAGTACTTC. Translating gives CASSAGRTHYEQYF.